This T cell receptor beta chain came from a study of radiotherapy plus CTLA-4 blockade in lung cancer. Study-level points and caveats: Tumor-derived TCR clones expanded in blood after radiotherapy plus ipilimumab.

Measured with immunoSEQ multiplex PCR; TCRdb has only the in-frame clones, and not every one. The sample contains about 120,000 clones, over 80% of which appear only once. This CDR3 region has 16 residues. Per germline, CDR1 LNHNV and CDR2 YYDKDF (reference sequence). This clone was observed a single time. Its antigen is currently unknown. The junction differs from germline at one of its ends, possibly a read error. Here the sequenced sample was peripheral blood, taken from a patient treated with radiotherapy plus ipilimumab. The V gene is TRBV15, the J gene TRBJ1-3; a weak D match, TRBD1 (5 bases). This TCR came from a human donor with non-small cell lung cancer that progressed on radiotherapy plus ipilimumab. The CDR3 region has the DNA TGTGCCACCAGCCCGCGGGCGGGGATAGCGGGGACGCTAGCTAATTTT. Translating it yields CATSPRAGIAGTLANF.